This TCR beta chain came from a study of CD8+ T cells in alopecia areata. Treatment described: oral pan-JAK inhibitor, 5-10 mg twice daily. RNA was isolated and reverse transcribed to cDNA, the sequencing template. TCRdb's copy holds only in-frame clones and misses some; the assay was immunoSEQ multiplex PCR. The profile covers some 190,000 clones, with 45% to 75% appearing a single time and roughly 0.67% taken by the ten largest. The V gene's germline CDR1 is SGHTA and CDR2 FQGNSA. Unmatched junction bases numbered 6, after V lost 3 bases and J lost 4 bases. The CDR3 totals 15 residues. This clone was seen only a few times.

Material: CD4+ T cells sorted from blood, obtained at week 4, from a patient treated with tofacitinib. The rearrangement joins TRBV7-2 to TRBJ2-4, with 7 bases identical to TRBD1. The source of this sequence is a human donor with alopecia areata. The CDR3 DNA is TGTGCCAGCAGCTTCACCGACAGGGATAAAAACATTCAGTACTTC. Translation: CASSFTDRDKNIQYF. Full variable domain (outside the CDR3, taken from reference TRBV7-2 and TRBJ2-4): GAGVSQSPSNKVTEKGKDVELRCDPISGHTALYWYRQSLGQGLEFLIYFQGNSAPDKSGLPSDRFSAERTGGSVSTLTIQRTQQEDSAVYLCASSFTDRDKNIQYFGAGTRLSVL.